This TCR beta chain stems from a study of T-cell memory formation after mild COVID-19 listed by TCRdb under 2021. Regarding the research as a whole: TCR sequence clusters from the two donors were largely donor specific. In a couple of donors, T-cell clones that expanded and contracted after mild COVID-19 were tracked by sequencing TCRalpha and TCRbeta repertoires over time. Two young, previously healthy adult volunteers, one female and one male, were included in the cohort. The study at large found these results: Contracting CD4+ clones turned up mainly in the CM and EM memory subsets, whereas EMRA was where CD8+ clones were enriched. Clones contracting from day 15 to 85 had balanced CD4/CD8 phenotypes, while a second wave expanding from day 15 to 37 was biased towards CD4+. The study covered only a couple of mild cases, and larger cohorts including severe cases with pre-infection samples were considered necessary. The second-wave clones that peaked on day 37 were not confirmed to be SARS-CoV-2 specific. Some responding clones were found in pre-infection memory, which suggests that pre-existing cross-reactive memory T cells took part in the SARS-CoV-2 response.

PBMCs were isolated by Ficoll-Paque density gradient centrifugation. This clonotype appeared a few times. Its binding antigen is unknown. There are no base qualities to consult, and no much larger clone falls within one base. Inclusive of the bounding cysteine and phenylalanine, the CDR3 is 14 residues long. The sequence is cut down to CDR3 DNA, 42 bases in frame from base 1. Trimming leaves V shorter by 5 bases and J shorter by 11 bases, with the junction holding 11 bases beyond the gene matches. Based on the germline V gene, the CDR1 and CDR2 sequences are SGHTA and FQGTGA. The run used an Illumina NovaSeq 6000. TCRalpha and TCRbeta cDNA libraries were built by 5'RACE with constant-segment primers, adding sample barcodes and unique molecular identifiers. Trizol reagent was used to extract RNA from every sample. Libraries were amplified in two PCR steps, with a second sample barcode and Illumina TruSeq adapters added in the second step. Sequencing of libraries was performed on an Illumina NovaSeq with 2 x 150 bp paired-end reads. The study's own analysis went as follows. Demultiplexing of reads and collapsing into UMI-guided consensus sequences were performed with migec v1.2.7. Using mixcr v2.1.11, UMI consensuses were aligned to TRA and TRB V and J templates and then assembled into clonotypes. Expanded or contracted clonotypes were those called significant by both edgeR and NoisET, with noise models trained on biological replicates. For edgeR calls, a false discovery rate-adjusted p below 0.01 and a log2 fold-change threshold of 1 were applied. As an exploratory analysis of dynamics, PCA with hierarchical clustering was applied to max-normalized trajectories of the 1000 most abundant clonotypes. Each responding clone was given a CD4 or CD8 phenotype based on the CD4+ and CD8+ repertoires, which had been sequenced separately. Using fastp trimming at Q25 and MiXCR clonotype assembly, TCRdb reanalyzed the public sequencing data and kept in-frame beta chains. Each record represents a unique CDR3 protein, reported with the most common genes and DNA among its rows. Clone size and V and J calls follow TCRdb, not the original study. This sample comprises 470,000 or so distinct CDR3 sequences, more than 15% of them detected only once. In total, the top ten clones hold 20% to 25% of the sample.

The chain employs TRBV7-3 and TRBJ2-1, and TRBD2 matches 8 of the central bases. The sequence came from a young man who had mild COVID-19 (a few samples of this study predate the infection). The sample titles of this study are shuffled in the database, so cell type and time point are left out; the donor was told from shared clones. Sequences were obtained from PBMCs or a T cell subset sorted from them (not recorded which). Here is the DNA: TGTGCCAGCAGCCCTACGGCGGGGGGCAGGAAGCAGTTCTTC. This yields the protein CASSPTAGGRKQFF.